The 3 T cell receptor beta chains below all came from one sample that was sequenced in a study of cytomegalovirus exposure and HLA in healthy donors. The PCR made use of 60 Vbeta and 13 Jbeta primers. Only in-frame clones appear in the TCRdb table, and some are missing; sequencing was by immunoSEQ multiplex PCR. The table records approximately 100,000 clones, 77% of them present only once. The material sequenced was PBMCs. These receptors were obtained from a middle-aged woman in good health and CMV-seronegative.

This rearrangement joins TRBV1 to TRBJ2-3; the table assigns TRBD2, which was not confirmed against the DNA. TRBV1 is marked as a pseudogene. CDR3 size: 16 residues. Here the CDR3 reads CTSTSPLAGSTDTQYF. The CDR3 DNA sequence: TGCACCAGCACCAGTCCTCTAGCGGGGTCCACAGATACGCAGTATTTT.

The rearrangement links TRBV4-2 to TRBJ1-2; D is possibly TRBD1 (6 bases). Trimming cost V 1 base and J 9 bases, with 18 bases left between them. Germline CDR1 LGHNA, CDR2 YNFKEQ. CDR3 length: 15 residues. The chain's CDR3 is CASSQVAYAGDRYTF. The CDR3 DNA is TGTGCCAGCAGCCAAGTGGCTTACGCAGGGGATCGCTACACCTTC.

The J gene is TRBJ1-2, the V gene TRBV5-6, with 7 bases lining up with TRBD1. The CDR3 consists of 15 residues. Germline V gives CDR1 SGHDT, CDR2 YYEEEE. The trim removed 0 bases at V and 4 bases at J, leaving 6 bases unmatched. The CDR3 loop reads CASSLEGQLLYGYTF. DNA of the CDR3: TGTGCCAGCAGCTTGGAGGGACAGTTGCTCTATGGCTACACCTTC.